This T cell receptor (beta chain) was documented in a study of CD8 T cells in Susac syndrome. Deletions cut 8 bases from V and 7 bases from J, with 23 bases between. Germline CDR1 is SEHNR and CDR2 is FQNEAQ (reference sequence). There are 15 residues in the CDR3. TCR beta sequences were obtained from blood CD8+ and CD4+ T cells. TEMRA cells were enriched by FACS, and CD4+ and CD8+ T cells were negatively isolated. A quantity of about 0.45 to 1 ug RNA underwent reverse transcription using random hexamers. The immunoSEQ assay covered 54 Vbeta and 13 Jbeta segments for CDR3. TCRdb called the immunoSEQ multiplex PCR reads again in MiXCR, with one record for every CDR3 protein. The table includes 40,000 to 55,000 distinct CDR3 sequences, 93% detected once. Study observations and caveats: The study conceded that its TCR sequencing and HLA analysis involved relatively few individuals.

On this clonotype: Its antigen is still unknown.

Sequencing was performed on CD8+ T cells from PBMCs. The genes are TRBV7-9 and TRBJ1-2, with D possibly being TRBD1 (5 bases). The sequence was collected from a human donor with multiple sclerosis. CDR3 in DNA: TGTGCCAGCCGCAGTAGTGTAGCTGAGAGGGGTGGCTACACCTTC. Translated: CASRSSVAERGGYTF. Filled out from reference TRBV7-9 and TRBJ1-2, the complete variable domain reads DTGVSQNPRHKITKRGQNVTFRCDPISEHNRLYWYRQTLGQGPEFLTYFQNEAQLEKSRLLSDRFSAERPKGSFSTLEIQRTEQGDSAMYLCASRSSVAERGGYTFGSGTRLTVV.